This TCR beta chain stems from a study of blood T cell repertoires in COVID-19. Study-wide background: Specimens from acute and convalescent COVID-19 originated in the United States, Italy and Spain.

Seattle researchers signed up patients amid active infection and tracked them longitudinally. Profiling relied on immunoSEQ multiplex PCR, and the TCRdb table lists in-frame clones only, not all of them. The sample has 300,000 to 350,000 clones, 90% seen once. The sequencing sample was made of peripheral blood. The source of this sequence is a woman in her twenties or thirties with COVID-19, enrolled during active disease.

CDR3 loop: CASSLPTGDGYTF. CDR3 in DNA: TGTGCCAGCAGCCTACCTACAGGGGACGGCTACACCTTC. The chain joins TRBV11-2 to TRBJ1-2, with TRBD1 matching over 7 bases. The germline CDR1 and CDR2 sequences are SGHAT and FQNNGV. Trimming removed 5 bases from V and 8 bases from J; junction bases left unmatched: 8. The CDR3 has 13 amino acids.